The T cell receptor beta chain under discussion was sequenced for a study of blood T cells in healthy people across ages. General study points: The recorded TCR beta diversity per million T cells decreased in a roughly linear manner with age.

At least ten counts were recorded for this clonotype. What it binds is not known. Germline V gene lookup returns CDR1 MDHEN and CDR2 SYDVKM. V was shortened by 6 bases and J by 0 bases, with 12 bases between the two germline ends. This CDR3 has 15 amino acids. Next came a second PCR, run for roughly 6 to 11 cycles, which used a sample-barcoded 5' primer along with a J-beta primer mix. TCRdb reprocessed the 5' RACE reads via MiXCR and lists one record per CDR3 protein. The sample holds some 890,000 distinct CDR3 sequences, roughly 29% seen once. The same data also went into a second study, on T cells of mothers and their children.

The receptor was derived from a woman aged 40 to 50 in good health. The sample comprised blood. The chain joins TRBV28 to TRBJ2-1, with D tentatively TRBD2 (5 bases). The CDR3 nucleotides are TGTGCCAGCAGCCTCGGACTGATCTCCTACAATGAGCAGTTCTTC. Translated, it gives CASSLGLISYNEQFF.